This entry lists 9 T cell receptor beta chains sequenced from one sample in a study of blood T cell repertoires in COVID-19. Sequenced by immunoSEQ multiplex PCR; TCRdb stores in-frame clones only, minus some. The repertoire holds about 130,000 clones, with 85% to 90% as singletons. The sequencing sample was made of peripheral blood. Receptors originate from a man in his sixties or seventies with active COVID-19.

The count of this clone is one. The chain recombines TRBV9 with TRBJ2-7, with 13 bases identical to TRBD2. Trimming cost V 0 bases and J 4 bases; bases outside gene matches: 4. The CDR3 spans 16 residues. The germline gives CDR1 SGDLS, CDR2 YYNGEE. The CDR3 reads CASSVGGTSGAYEQYF. In DNA, the CDR3 is TGTGCCAGCAGCGTAGGGGGGACTAGCGGGGCGTACGAGCAGTACTTC.

The chain joins TRBV5-6 to TRBJ2-3; TRBD1 agrees at 8 bases. Per germline, CDR1 SGHDT and CDR2 YYEEEE. The CDR3 consists of 14 residues. The V and J ends lost 2 bases and 3 bases, in that order; junction bases with no gene match: 2. The CDR3 sequence: CASSLYRGTDTQYF. The CDR3 DNA follows: TGTGCCAGCAGCTTATACAGGGGGACAGATACGCAGTATTTT.

The chain has TRBV19 and TRBJ2-7; the D gene is possibly TRBD2 (6 bases). This CDR3 is 11 amino acids long. V shed 11 bases and J shed 6 bases, with 14 bases lying between them. Germline CDR1 and CDR2: LNHDA and SQIVND (reference sequence). CDR3: CARWGVGEQYF. The CDR3 DNA reads TGTGCCCGTTGGGGGGTGGGCGAGCAGTACTTC.

The rearrangement links TRBV5-1 to TRBJ2-2; 12 nucleotides match TRBD1. Germline V gives CDR1 SGHRS, CDR2 YFSETQ. V shed 4 bases, J shed 4 bases, and the junction held 5 bases outside the gene matches. The CDR3 extends over 16 amino acids. Here the CDR3 reads CASSPGQGAFTGELFF. The DNA for the CDR3 is TGCGCCAGCAGCCCGGGACAGGGGGCGTTCACCGGGGAGCTGTTTTTT.

The V call is TRBV28, the J call TRBJ1-4, with 7 bases identical to TRBD1. The germline gives CDR1 MDHEN, CDR2 SYDVKM. V gave up 9 bases and J gave up 5 bases; unmatched junction bases: 3. CDR3 length: 12 amino acids. DNA for the CDR3: TGTGCCAGTTTGACAGGGAATGAAAAACTGTTTTTT. Translated, it gives CASLTGNEKLFF.

This chain links TRBV6-1 with TRBJ2-3, with 7 bases matching TRBD2. The V gene end was trimmed by 1 base and the J gene end by 2 bases; junction bases not matched to a gene: 6. Germline V gives CDR1 MNHNS, CDR2 SASEGT. The CDR3 spans 16 residues. CDR3 loop: CASSEDASGITDTQYF. For the CDR3, the DNA is TGTGCCAGCAGTGAAGACGCTAGCGGAATCACAGATACGCAGTATTTT.

The V and J genes are TRBV7-2 and TRBJ1-3; a weak D match, TRBD1 (6 bases). The CDR3 runs to 17 residues. Trimming removed 4 bases from V and 0 bases from J, with 16 bases in between. The V gene's germline CDR1 is SGHTA and CDR2 FQGNSA. The DNA of the CDR3 is TGTGCCAGCAGCTCCCAACCACAGGGCCTCTCTGGAAACACCATATATTTT. Translated, it gives CASSSQPQGLSGNTIYF.

The chain has TRBV5-4 and TRBJ2-7, with a tentative D call TRBD2 (6 bases). Germline values: CDR1 SGHNT, CDR2 YYREEE (reference sequence). Trimming removed 0 bases at V and 3 bases at J, with 22 bases between. The CDR3 has 18 amino acids. Here the CDR3 DNA reads TGTGCCAGCAGCTTGGCTACGGGAGAAGGACCGACGAGCTACGAGCAGTACTTC. It codes for CASSLATGEGPTSYEQYF.

This chain connects TRBV27 to TRBJ2-2, with D possibly matching TRBD1 (5 bases). Germline CDR1 and CDR2: MNHEY and SMNVEV (reference sequence). The CDR3 is 14 amino acids. Trimming stripped 5 bases from V and 4 bases from J, with 11 bases between. CDR3: CASSAKRGTGELFF. DNA for the CDR3: TGTGCCAGCAGTGCTAAAAGGGGCACCGGGGAGCTGTTTTTT.